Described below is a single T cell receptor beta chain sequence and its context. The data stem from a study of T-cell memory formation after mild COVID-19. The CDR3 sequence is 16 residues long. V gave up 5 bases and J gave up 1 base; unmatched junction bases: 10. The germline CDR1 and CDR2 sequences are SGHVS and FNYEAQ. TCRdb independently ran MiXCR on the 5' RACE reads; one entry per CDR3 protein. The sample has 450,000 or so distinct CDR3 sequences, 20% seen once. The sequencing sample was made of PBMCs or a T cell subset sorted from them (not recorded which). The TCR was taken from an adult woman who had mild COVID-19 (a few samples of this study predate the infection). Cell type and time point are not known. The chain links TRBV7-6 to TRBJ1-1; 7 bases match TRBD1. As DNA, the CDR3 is TGTGCCAGCAGCCCAACCCCGGACAGGAGGAACACTGAAGCTTTCTTT. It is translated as CASSPTPDRRNTEAFF.